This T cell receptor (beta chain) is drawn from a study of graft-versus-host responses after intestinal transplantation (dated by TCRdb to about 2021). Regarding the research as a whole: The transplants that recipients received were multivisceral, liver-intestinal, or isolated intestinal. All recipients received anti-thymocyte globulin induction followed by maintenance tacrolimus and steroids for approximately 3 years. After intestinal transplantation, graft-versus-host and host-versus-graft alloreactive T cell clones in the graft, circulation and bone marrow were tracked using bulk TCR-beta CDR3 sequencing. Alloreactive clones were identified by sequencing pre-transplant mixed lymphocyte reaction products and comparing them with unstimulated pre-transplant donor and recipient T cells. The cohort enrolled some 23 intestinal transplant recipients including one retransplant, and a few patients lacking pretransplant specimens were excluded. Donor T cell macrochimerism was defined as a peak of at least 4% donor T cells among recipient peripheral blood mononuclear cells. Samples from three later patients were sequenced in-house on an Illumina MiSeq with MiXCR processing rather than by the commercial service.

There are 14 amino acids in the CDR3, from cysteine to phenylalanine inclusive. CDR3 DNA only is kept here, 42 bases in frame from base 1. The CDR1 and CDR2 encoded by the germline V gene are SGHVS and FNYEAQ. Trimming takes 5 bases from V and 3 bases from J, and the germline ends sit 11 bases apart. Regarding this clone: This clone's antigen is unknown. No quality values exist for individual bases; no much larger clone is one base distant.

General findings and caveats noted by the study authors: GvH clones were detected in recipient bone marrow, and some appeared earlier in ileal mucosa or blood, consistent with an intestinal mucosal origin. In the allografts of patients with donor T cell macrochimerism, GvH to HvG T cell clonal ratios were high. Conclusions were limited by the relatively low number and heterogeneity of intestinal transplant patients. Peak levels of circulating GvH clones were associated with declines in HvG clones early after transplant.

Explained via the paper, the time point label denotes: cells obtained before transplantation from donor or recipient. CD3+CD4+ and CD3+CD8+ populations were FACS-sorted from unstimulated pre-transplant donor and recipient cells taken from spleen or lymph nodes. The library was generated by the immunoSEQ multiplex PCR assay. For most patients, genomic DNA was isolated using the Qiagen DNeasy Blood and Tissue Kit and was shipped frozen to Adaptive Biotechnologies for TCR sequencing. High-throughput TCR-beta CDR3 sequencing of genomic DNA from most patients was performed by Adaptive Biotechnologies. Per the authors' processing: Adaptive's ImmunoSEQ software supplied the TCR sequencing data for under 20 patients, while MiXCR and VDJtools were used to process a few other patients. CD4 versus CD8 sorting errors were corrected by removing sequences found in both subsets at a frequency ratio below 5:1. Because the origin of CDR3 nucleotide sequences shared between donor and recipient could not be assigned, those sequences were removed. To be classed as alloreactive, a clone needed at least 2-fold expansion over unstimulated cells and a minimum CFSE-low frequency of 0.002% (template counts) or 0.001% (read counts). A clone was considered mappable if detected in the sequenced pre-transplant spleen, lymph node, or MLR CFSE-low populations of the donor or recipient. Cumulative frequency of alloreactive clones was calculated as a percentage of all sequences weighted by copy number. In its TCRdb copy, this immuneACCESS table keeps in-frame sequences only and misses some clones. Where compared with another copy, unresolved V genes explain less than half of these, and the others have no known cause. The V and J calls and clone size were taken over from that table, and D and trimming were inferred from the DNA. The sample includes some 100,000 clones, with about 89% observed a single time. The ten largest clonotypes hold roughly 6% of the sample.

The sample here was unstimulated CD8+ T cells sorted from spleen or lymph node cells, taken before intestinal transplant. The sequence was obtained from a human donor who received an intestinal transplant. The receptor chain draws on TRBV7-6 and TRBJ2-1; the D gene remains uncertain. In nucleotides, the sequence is TGTGCCAGCAGCCAAAATGACGGCTACAATGAGCAGTTCTTC. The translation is CASSQNDGYNEQFF.